This section outlines one TCR beta chain sequence together with its context. As yet, its antigen is unknown. This CDR3 spans 13 amino acids. V shed 4 bases and J shed 4 bases, with 11 bases lying between them. Per the germline V gene, CDR1 is SQVTM and CDR2 is ANQGSEA. Produced via immunoSEQ multiplex PCR; TCRdb's table is partial and in-frame only. This table holds some 100,000 clones, about 90% found once. These data are taken from a study of cytomegalovirus exposure and HLA in healthy donors. Whole-study findings and limits: Cytomegalovirus association was assigned to about 150 TCR beta chains. Most TCR sequences showed up rarely, but some public TCRs showed up in many donors. High specificity and sensitivity for cytomegalovirus status were reported for the classifier.

The donors were members of the validation cohort, which comprised 90 to 150 subjects and was separate from the first cohort of roughly 700 subjects. Material for sequencing was PBMCs. The rearrangement links TRBV29-1 to TRBJ1-5; weak D call: TRBD1 (6 bases). This TCR was recovered from a young woman in good health and CMV-seronegative. DNA of the CDR3: TGCAGCGTTGCCCCCGGGACAAATCAGCCCCAGCATTTT. It specifies CSVAPGTNQPQHF.